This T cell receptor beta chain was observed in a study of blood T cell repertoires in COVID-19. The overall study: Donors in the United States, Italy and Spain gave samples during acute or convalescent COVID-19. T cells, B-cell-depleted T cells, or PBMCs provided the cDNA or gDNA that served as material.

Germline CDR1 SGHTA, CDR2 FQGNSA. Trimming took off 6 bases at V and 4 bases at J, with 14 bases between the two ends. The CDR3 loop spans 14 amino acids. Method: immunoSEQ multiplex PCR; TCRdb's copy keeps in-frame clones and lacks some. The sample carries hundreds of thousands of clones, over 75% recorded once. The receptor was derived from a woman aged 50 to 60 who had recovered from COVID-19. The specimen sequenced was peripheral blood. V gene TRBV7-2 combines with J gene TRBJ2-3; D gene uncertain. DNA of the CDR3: TGTGCCAGCAGGACCCAGGAATCCGCAGATACGCAGTATTTT. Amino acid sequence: CASRTQESADTQYF.